The 6 T cell receptor beta chains listed next were all sequenced from one sample in a study of vaccination and CD4 T cells after COVID-19. The treatment is: approximately 10-day PBMC culture with coronavirus spike peptide pools or control peptides (ViraFEST assay). Sequencing of cultured CD4+ T cell DNA used the Oncomine TCR Beta short-read assay. TCRdb re-called the PCR reads through MiXCR, storing one row per CDR3 protein. This sample yields 9,500 or so distinct CDR3 sequences, of which around 70% are seen a single time; more than 35% belongs to the top ten. Which antigens these TCRs recognize remains unknown. The material sequenced was CD4+ T cells from blood, cultured in vitro. The receptors derive from a human donor who had recovered from COVID-19.

V usage is TRBV29-1 and J usage is TRBJ2-5; TRBD1 might be the D (6 bases). This CDR3 region has 12 residues. The germline V gene encodes CDR1 SQVTM and CDR2 ANQGSEA. Trimming removed 6 bases from V and 5 bases from J, with 13 bases in between. The CDR3 DNA reads TGCAGCGTCGAAACAGGGCGGGAGACCCAGTACTTC. Amino acids: CSVETGRETQYF.

This clonotype was found a few times. The chain employs TRBV7-2 and TRBJ2-5, with 12 bases that match TRBD2. The CDR3 is made up of 15 amino acids. CDR1 SGHTA and CDR2 FQGNSA come from the germline V gene. Trimming at V came to 6 bases and at J to 5 bases, leaving 7 bases not matched to a gene. CDR3 sequence reads: CASRRTSGTSETQYF. In DNA, the CDR3 is TGTGCCAGCAGGAGGACTAGCGGGACGAGTGAGACCCAGTACTTC.

The rearrangement joins TRBV20-1 to TRBJ1-2, with D maybe TRBD1 (6 bases). CDR1 DFQATT and CDR2 SNEGSKA come from the germline V gene (reference sequence). Trimming took off 5 bases at V and 0 bases at J, with 13 bases between the two ends. The CDR3 runs 14 residues. CDR3 residues: CSAHQTGTNYGYTF. The DNA for the CDR3 is TGCAGTGCTCATCAGACAGGCACTAACTATGGCTACACCTTC.

This chain links TRBV6-2 or TRBV6-3 with TRBJ2-2; D is unresolved. With 6 bases removed from V and 0 bases from J, the gap between germline ends came to 11 bases. CDR1 MNHEY and CDR2 SVGEGT come from the germline V gene. The CDR3 length is 15 residues. CDR3 coding DNA: TGTGCCAGCAGCTTAATCCCCTCGAACACCGGGGAGCTGTTTTTT. It yields the protein CASSLIPSNTGELFF.

V and J are TRBV20-1 and TRBJ2-7, with 11 positions matching TRBD2. The CDR3 contains 15 residues. The junction had 6 bases not matched to a gene; V was cut back by 1 base and J by 4 bases. Germline-derived CDR1 and CDR2 are DFQATT and SNEGSKA (reference sequence). The DNA of the CDR3 is TGCAGTGCTAGAGTGACTAGCGGGGCCTATTACGAGCAGTACTTC. Protein product: CSARVTSGAYYEQYF.

CDR3 sequence reads: CASSRLHGFNQPQHF. The CDR3 bases are TGTGCCAGCAGTCGGCTCCACGGATTCAATCAGCCCCAGCATTTT. V is TRBV6-2 or TRBV6-3 and J is TRBJ1-5, with D unresolved. Germline V gene data show CDR1 as MNHEY and CDR2 as SVGEGT. There are 15 residues in the CDR3. The V end was cut by 5 bases, the J end by 3 bases, with 14 bases between.